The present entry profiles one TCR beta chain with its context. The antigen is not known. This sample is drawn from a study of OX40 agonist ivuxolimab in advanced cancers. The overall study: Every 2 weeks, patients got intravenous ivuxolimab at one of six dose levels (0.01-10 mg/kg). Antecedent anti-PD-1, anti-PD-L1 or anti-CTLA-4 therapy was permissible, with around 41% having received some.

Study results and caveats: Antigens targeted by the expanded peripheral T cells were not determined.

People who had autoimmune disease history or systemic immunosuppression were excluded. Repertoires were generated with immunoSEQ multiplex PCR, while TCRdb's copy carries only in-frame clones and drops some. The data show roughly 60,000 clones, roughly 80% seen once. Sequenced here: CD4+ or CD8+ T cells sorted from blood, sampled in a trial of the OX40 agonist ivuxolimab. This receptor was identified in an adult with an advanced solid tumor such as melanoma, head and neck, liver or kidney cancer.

CDR3 region: CASLPGPFRGGYEQYF. In DNA, the CDR3 is TGTGCCAGCCTACCCGGCCCTTTTCGGGGGGGCTACGAGCAGTACTTC. The chain joins TRBV7-8 to TRBJ2-7; 8 bases match TRBD2. Per the germline V gene, CDR1 is SGHVS and CDR2 is FQNEAQ. The CDR3 contains 16 residues. V gave up 8 bases and J gave up 3 bases; unmatched junction bases: 15.